The clone carrying this TCR beta chain was recorded only once. Per the original methods: Counts of nucleated cells, estimated from reference gene primer amplification, were obtained. Produced via immunoSEQ multiplex PCR; TCRdb's table is partial and in-frame only. The V and J calls and clone size come from that table; D and trimming were worked out from the DNA. The sample has some 240,000 clones, around 86% seen once. Germline V CDR1 and CDR2: MNHNY, SVGAGI (reference sequence). This CDR3 comprises 15 residues. V shed 4 bases and J 5 bases; nucleotides not matched to a gene: 6. These data come from a study of blood T cell repertoires in COVID-19. Looking at the study overall: Samples representing acute and convalescent COVID-19 were sourced from the United States, Italy and Spain. The cDNA or gDNA used as material had been derived from T cells, B-cell-depleted T cells, or PBMCs.

This receptor was taken from a woman in her sixties or seventies with active or convalescent COVID-19. The sequenced sample was peripheral blood. The chain joins TRBV6-6 to TRBJ2-1, with 9 bases identical to TRBD2. CDR3 DNA sequence: TGTGCCAGCAGTTTGAGCGGGGGGCGAAACAATGAGCAGTTCTTC. Its translation is CASSLSGGRNNEQFF.